The source of this TCR beta chain is a study of PD-1 blockade in classical Hodgkin lymphoma. Study-level information: With a 2-week interval, patients received intravenous nivolumab at 3 mg/kg. General observations from the study: Exclusion removed patients who began nivolumab under 1 year after ASCT. By C4D1, diversity of CD4+ TCRs had risen significantly, whereas that of CD8+ TCRs had not.

Clones were read by immunoSEQ multiplex PCR, and TCRdb kept only the in-frame ones, dropping some. The top ten hold around 21% of the sample, which has 15,000 to 20,000 clones, more than 75% seen once. Specified time point: cycle 4 day 1 (C4D1), after less than seven weeks of nivolumab. Each of the patients experienced relapse following autologous stem cell transplantation, and their brentuximab vedotin exposure differed. Germline CDR1 SGHRS, CDR2 YFSETQ. The CDR3 extends over 15 amino acids. After removal of 3 bases from V and 3 bases from J, the junction contained 4 bases not matched to a gene. A word on this clone: The antigen remains undetermined.

The origin of this receptor is a human donor with classical Hodgkin lymphoma. Sequencing used peripheral blood mononuclear cells (PBMCs), obtained before the fourth cycle of nivolumab. The chain recombines TRBV5-1 with TRBJ2-3, with 10 bases lining up with TRBD1. This CDR3 is CASSSGTGVTDTQYF. CDR3 DNA sequence: TGCGCCAGCAGCTCCGGGACAGGGGTGACAGATACGCAGTATTTT.